One sample yielded the 5 T cell receptor beta chains listed below, sequenced in a study of T cell responses to AZD1222 COVID-19 vaccine. Produced via immunoSEQ multiplex PCR; TCRdb's table is partial and in-frame only. The data hold 110,000 to 150,000 clones, with approximately 83% observed a single time. This specimen consisted of peripheral blood, obtained on day 0 of AZD1222 vaccination. The receptors were gathered from an adult in good health.

The CDR3 loop is CASSLGGISTNEKLFF. DNA of the CDR3: TGTGCCAGCAGTTTAGGGGGGATCTCAACTAATGAAAAACTGTTTTTT. V and J are TRBV27 and TRBJ1-4; the D gene is possibly TRBD1 (5 bases). Germline assignment: CDR1 MNHEY and CDR2 SMNVEV (reference sequence). V was shortened by 2 bases and J by 0 bases, with 10 bases between the two germline ends. This CDR3 spans 16 amino acids.

This sequence joins TRBV15 and TRBJ2-7; D not certain. Germline V gene lookup returns CDR1 LNHNV and CDR2 YYDKDF (reference sequence). V was clipped by 0 bases and J by 3 bases, with 6 bases between them. The CDR3 contains 13 residues. The chain's CDR3 is CATSRDPGYEQYF. In DNA form, the CDR3 reads TGTGCCACCAGCAGAGATCCAGGCTACGAGCAGTACTTC.

This clone was counted a few times. The chain couples TRBV15 to TRBJ1-4; D is unclear. CDR3 length: 13 residues. The germline V gene encodes CDR1 LNHNV and CDR2 YYDKDF (reference sequence). Trimming pared 5 bases from V and 5 bases from J, leaving 9 bases between. CDR3 residues: CATSRVGNEKLFF. DNA for the CDR3: TGTGCCACCAGCCGGGTAGGAAATGAAAAACTGTTTTTT.

The rearrangement uses TRBV13 and TRBJ2-1, with a tentative D call TRBD1 (6 bases). The germline V gene encodes CDR1 PRHDT and CDR2 FYEKMQ (reference sequence). The V gene lost 5 bases and the J gene lost 6 bases, with 11 bases spanning the gap. The CDR3 length is 13 residues. The DNA for the CDR3 is TGTGCCAGCAGCCGAAACAGGGTCAATGAGCAGTTCTTC. This sequence encodes CASSRNRVNEQFF.

The chain uses TRBV28 and TRBJ2-5; D is possibly TRBD1 (6 bases). Trimming cost V 4 bases and J 3 bases, with 9 bases left between them. CDR1 and CDR2 (germline): MDHEN, SYDVKM. CDR3 length: 13 amino acids. CDR3 protein: CASSWDKEETQYF. In DNA form, the CDR3 reads TGTGCCAGCAGTTGGGACAAAGAAGAGACCCAGTACTTC.